What follows is one T cell receptor beta chain and its context. This clone has only a few counts. What antigen it recognizes has not been identified. It has no much larger one-base neighbor in the sample; base qualities were not kept. At the junction V is shortened by 4 bases and J by 2 bases; bases outside the gene matches: 1. Inclusive of the bounding cysteine and phenylalanine, the CDR3 is 15 residues long. Only the CDR3 part of the read is kept: 45 bases, read in frame from the first base. From the germline V gene, CDR1 is SGHNT and CDR2 is YENEEA. The method was the immunoSEQ multiplex PCR assay. For the multiplex PCR, a mixture combining 60 forward primers for TCR Vbeta segments and 13 reverse primers for TCR Jbeta segments was used. The CDR3 region of rearranged TCR beta genes was amplified from genomic DNA with a multiplex PCR assay. The amplified TCR beta libraries were sequenced on the Illumina HiSeq System as 87-base-pair reads. The published analysis was carried out like this. Across the 640 or so repertoires, a later analysis counted 80 million or so unique TCR beta chains, some 11 million of which were shared by at least two donors. Raw reads were error-corrected and collapsed into unique sequences with a nearest-neighbor algorithm that merged closely related sequences to remove PCR and sequencing errors. V, D and J gene segments were assigned by aligning CDR3 sequences to IMGT reference sequences. For a sequence to be retained, a match of at least six nucleotides to both a V gene segment and a J gene segment was required. A rearrangement was called productive if the CDR3 had no stop codons and remained in frame with V and J, and every other rearrangement was called non-productive. Following IMGT convention, CDR3 was defined as the stretch from the second conserved V-encoded cysteine up to the conserved J-encoded phenylalanine. In an earlier analysis of some 550 of the donors, sequences lacking an unambiguous match to a single V gene segment were excluded. In an earlier analysis of 587 of the donors, a V segment was called functional when productive rearrangements were above 56.7%, and segregating when the standard deviation between donors exceeded 5%. A statistical classification framework was built for diagnosing cytomegalovirus status from the catalog of TCR beta chain sequences. V and J gene assignment, in a later analysis, came from comparing TCR nucleotide sequences with IMGT/GENE-DB human TR gene sequences. A later analysis assigned CDR3 sequences and most-parsimonious VDJ recombination scenarios with the TCRdist pipeline. In a later analysis, each TCR beta chain was defined by its CDR3 amino acid sequence together with its V-gene family, and reads lacking a unique V-gene family were excluded. To address suspected cross-contamination and a sequencing artifact, a later analysis removed 592 highly shared, low-generation-probability nucleotide sequences. For each public chain, a later analysis derived a clonal expansion index from normalized ranks of inferred template counts within each repertoire. A later analysis computed generation probabilities with a VDJ recombination model fitted to out-of-frame rearrangements, and checked the results against IGoR. In a later analysis, TCR-TCR, TCR-HLA and TCR-CMV co-occurrence was scored with hypergeometric tests, and a repertoire-size bias correction was applied to TCR pairs. False discovery rates were estimated in a later analysis by permuting HLA or CMV assignments 20 times. A later analysis grouped co-occurring TCRs with DBSCAN, adding TCRdist sequence similarity when clustering within HLA-allele-positive subsets. Repertoires with fewer than 30,000 or more than 120,000 public chains, plus five repertoires with anomalous nucleotide sharing, were excluded from co-occurrence clustering. TCRdb retrieved this table from immuneACCESS and kept in-frame rearrangements only. Not all clones are present; in checked studies, unresolved V genes account for under half, and no reason is known for the remainder. V and J calls and clone size follow that table, whereas D and trimming were derived from the DNA. The sample table shows approximately 130,000 clones, and under 10% are seen once. The top ten hold roughly 6.4% of the sample.

The cohort consisted of fewer than 700 healthy bone marrow donors. At the time of sampling, every cohort member was nominally healthy, though immune exposures that went unrecorded were likely present. The donor tested CMV seropositive and was one of the 289 seropositive cohort members. Every donor gave a peripheral blood sample, and the peripheral blood mononuclear cells from that sample were used for TCR beta sequencing. The Qiagen DNeasy Blood Extraction Kit was used to extract genomic DNA from the blood cell samples. The data are from a study of cytomegalovirus exposure and HLA in healthy donors (dated by TCRdb to 2017 to 2019). About the investigation overall: An earlier analysis of roughly 630 of the donors reported 250 to 300 Gb of sequence data and some 100 million unique TCR beta sequences from around 200 million T cells. The later analysis used no new phenotypic data to find candidate immune exposures, relying instead on TCR beta sequences and their occurrence across donors. To predict cytomegalovirus infection status, the study combined high-throughput TCR immunosequencing, statistical association of individual TCRs with disease status, and machine learning. Besides the first cohort of 500 to 700 subjects, a separate validation cohort made up of 95 to 150 different subjects was used. Every repertoire in the discovery cohort had been generated on one and the same sequencing platform. The study used immunosequencing to profile the T cell repertoires of 666 subjects and linked those repertoires to cytomegalovirus serostatus. The study aimed to test whether cataloging public T cell receptors could reveal signatures of past pathogen exposure. Typing coverage differed by locus: A, B, C, DRB1 and DQB1 were typed in roughly 620-640 donors, DQA1 in about 500, DPA1 in around 610, and DPB1 in 400 to 490. Among the roughly 370 genotyped donors, 75% to 90% belonged to the genetic ancestry cluster associated with self-reported Caucasian donors. An early release that covered around 590 HLA-typed donors contained around 300 gigabases of sequencing data and around 85 million unique TCR sequences. An earlier analysis of approximately 580 of the donors used high-throughput TCR beta sequencing to judge whether each TCR beta V gene segment behaved as functional or pseudogenic. A later analysis re-examined previously published TCR beta repertoires from hundreds of donors and added high-resolution HLA genotyping to investigate patterns of TCR occurrence. Donor age, sex, ethnicity and CMV serostatus were collected together with the repertoire data. Among 300 to 450 genotyped donors of the cohort, an average of around 240,000 unique TCR beta nucleotide sequences were sequenced per donor, roughly a sixth of them non-productive. HLA typing covered class I and class II loci at four-digit resolution. Because of strong linkage in the cohort, roughly five DR-DQ haplotypes were treated as single units for association and clustering. In a later genetic analysis, genome-wide SNP genotypes for about three fifths of the roughly 670 donors were used, and that subset was treated as a discovery cohort. Here is what the overall study found, with its caveats: In a later genetic analysis, fewer N-insertions in productive TCRs were reported among donors in an Asian-associated ancestry cluster than the approximately 670-donor mean. In a later analysis, HLA-associated TCR beta chains were found to be more clonally expanded and to have lower generation probabilities than equally common non-associated chains. When HLA alleles, especially DR and DQ, strongly co-occurred, TCR associations were difficult to assign to individual alleles. The only immune exposure information available for the cohort was CMV serostatus. Because counts were too low, seventeen rarely observed V segments, including chromosome 9 orphons, were excluded from the earlier analysis of about 500 of the donors. A further reported finding was that TCR beta sequences accurately predicted the HLA-A and HLA-B alleles for most subjects in the first cohort. Across donors, most TCR sequences were observed very rarely, whereas some public TCRs were present in many individuals. Some IMGT-functional V segments, including TRBV6-2 and TRBV6-3, could not be told apart with the 87-base-pair reads, so those segments were excluded. A later analysis found that TCR association rates varied across HLA loci, with DRB1 alleles showing the most associated TCRs and HLA-C alleles the fewest. At a false discovery rate of 0.05, a later analysis linked around 17,000 TCR beta sequences to specific HLA alleles. In a later analysis, several top co-occurrence clusters were reported to appear linked to parvovirus B19, influenza, CMV and Epstein-Barr virus. Because HLA typing was missing for some donors at each locus, association tests included only the typed subset. In a later genetic analysis, a missense DCLRE1C variant was associated with V-gene and J-gene trimming of TCR beta chains, and the association was replicated in an independent cohort. The presence/absence analyses assumed that sequencing depth was roughly uniform across donors, and that assumption may not be true. In the study, 150 to 200 TCR beta chains were listed as associated with cytomegalovirus. In an earlier analysis of 587 of the donors, most TCR beta V segments were observed in productive rearrangements about 87% or about 30% of the time, broadly matching IMGT annotations. This cohort had only TCR beta chains sequenced, and the lack of alpha or paired-chain data limited which features could be detected. Linkage disequilibrium might explain the correlated functional status among segregating V segments, but an unknown experimental factor could not be excluded. According to the authors, the approach could potentially be generalized to other disease states and immunological phenotypes. A few of the identified cytomegalovirus-associated TCR beta chains were confirmed in vitro to be specific for cytomegalovirus antigens. A cluster of highly shared sequence variants was judged likely to be a technical artifact of the sequencing pipeline. In both the original and validation cohorts, the classifier was reported to diagnose cytomegalovirus status with high specificity and sensitivity. In a later analysis, most CMV-associated TCR beta chains were found to appear HLA-restricted, with HLA associations seemingly driven largely by CMV exposure.

The chain is assembled from TRBV11-3 and TRBJ2-7, with 14 central nucleotides matching TRBD2. Sequencing was carried out using PBMCs. The sequence was obtained from a woman aged 40 to 50 in good health and CMV-seropositive. The DNA is TGTGCCAGCAGCTGGGGACTAGCGGGGGCCTACGAGCAGTACTTC. Its amino acids are CASSWGLAGAYEQYF.